The clone carrying this T cell receptor beta chain was seen repeatedly, ten times or more. The data derive from a study of patients and donors after allogeneic stem cell transplantation. The CDR3 sequence is 13 residues long. CDR1 and CDR2 (germline): SGHAT, FQNNGV. V lost 1 base and J 8 bases, leaving 6 bases between the germline ends. Using its own MiXCR run on the RT-PCR reads, TCRdb lists one record per CDR3 protein. Counted here are about 90,000 distinct CDR3 sequences, about 44% occurring once; the ten biggest clones make up 50% to 75%. This receptor was obtained from a human donor who was either an allogeneic HSCT recipient or a stem cell or donor lymphocyte infusion donor (not recorded which). It is not recorded whose cells these are; they may come from a transplant donor. Sequenced material: blood, either unsorted or a sorted T cell fraction (not recorded which). The chain carries TRBV11-2 and TRBJ1-6; D gene uncertain. For the CDR3, the DNA is TGTGCCAGCAGCTTAGCTAGGGATTCACCCCTCCACTTT. Amino acids: CASSLARDSPLHF. Drawing the rest from reference TRBV11-2 and TRBJ1-6, the complete variable domain is EAGVAQSPRYKIIEKRQSVAFWCNPISGHATLYWYQQILGQGPKLLIQFQNNGVVDDSQLPKDRFSAERLKGVDSTLKIQPAKLEDSAVYLCASSLARDSPLHFGNGTRLTVT.